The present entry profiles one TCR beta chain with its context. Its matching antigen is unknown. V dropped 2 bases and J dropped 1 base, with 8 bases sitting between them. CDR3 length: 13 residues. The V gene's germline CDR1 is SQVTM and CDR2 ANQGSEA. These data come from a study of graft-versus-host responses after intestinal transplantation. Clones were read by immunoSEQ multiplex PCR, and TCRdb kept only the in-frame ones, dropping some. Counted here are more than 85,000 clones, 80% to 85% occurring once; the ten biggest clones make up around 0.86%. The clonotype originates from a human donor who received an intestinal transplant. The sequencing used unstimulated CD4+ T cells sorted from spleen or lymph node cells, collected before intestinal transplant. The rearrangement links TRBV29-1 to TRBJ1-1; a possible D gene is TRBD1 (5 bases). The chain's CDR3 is CSVESQGNTEAFF. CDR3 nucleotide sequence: TGCAGCGTTGAAAGTCAGGGGAACACTGAAGCTTTCTTT.